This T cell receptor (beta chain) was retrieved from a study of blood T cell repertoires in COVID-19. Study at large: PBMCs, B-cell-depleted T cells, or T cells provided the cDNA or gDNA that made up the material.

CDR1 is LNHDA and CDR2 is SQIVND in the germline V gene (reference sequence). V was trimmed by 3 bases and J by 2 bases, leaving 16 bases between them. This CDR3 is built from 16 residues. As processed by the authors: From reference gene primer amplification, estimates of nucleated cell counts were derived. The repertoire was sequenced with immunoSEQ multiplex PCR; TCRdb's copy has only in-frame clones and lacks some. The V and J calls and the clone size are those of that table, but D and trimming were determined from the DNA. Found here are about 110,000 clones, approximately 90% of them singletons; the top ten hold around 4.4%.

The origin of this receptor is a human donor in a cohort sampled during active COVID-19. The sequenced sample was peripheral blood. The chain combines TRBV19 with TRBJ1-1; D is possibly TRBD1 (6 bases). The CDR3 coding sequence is TGTGCCAGTAGTATGGGGGCCGGGGTCCCTAACACTGAAGCTTTCTTT. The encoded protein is CASSMGAGVPNTEAFF.